This T cell receptor (beta chain) was observed in a study of blood T cell repertoires in COVID-19. Profiled with immunoSEQ multiplex PCR; TCRdb holds only in-frame clones, not every one. This sample has about 48,000 clones; approximately 80% occur once, and the top ten carry roughly three fifths. The CDR3 has 15 residues. The V end lost 1 base, the J end lost 3 bases, and 9 bases lay between the germline ends. Germline V gives CDR1 SGHVS, CDR2 FNYEAQ. This TCR came from a man in his 70s with acute or convalescent COVID-19. The chain carries TRBV7-6 and TRBJ2-2; possibly TRBD1 for D (6 bases). Specimen: peripheral blood. The CDR3 region is CASSLGGPHTGELFF. The CDR3 region has the DNA TGTGCCAGCAGCTTAGGGGGGCCGCACACCGGGGAGCTGTTTTTT. Filled out from reference TRBV7-6 and TRBJ2-2, the complete variable domain reads GAGVSQSPRYKVTKRGQDVALRCDPISGHVSLYWYRQALGQGPEFLTYFNYEAQQDKSGLPNDRFSAERPEGSISTLTIQRTEQRDSAMYRCASSLGGPHTGELFFGEGSRLTVL.